This T cell receptor (beta chain) was identified during a study of T-cell reconstitution after alpha-beta-depleted transplantation in children. The CDR3 extends over 17 amino acids. The trim removed 4 bases at V and 0 bases at J, leaving 4 bases unmatched. Germline values: CDR1 SGHRS, CDR2 YFSETQ. The TCRbeta library was prepared with unique molecular identifiers. TCRdb fed the PCR reads into MiXCR, producing one record per CDR3 protein. There are about 690,000 distinct CDR3 sequences in the sample; 16% occur only once, and 0.85% to 1.3% lies in the top ten. This clonotype was sampled from a human donor who donated a stem cell graft to a child with acute myeloid leukemia. V is TRBV5-1 and J is TRBJ2-2; TRBD2 matches at 12 bases. Sequenced here: PBMCs from the stem cell graft donor, sampled from the stem cell graft. This CDR3 is CASSDGLAGTNTGELFF. CDR3 bases: TGCGCCAGCAGCGATGGACTAGCGGGGACGAACACCGGGGAGCTGTTTTTT.